Given below is one TCR beta chain in context. Antigen unknown. UMI-tagged TRB cDNA libraries were built via 5' RACE. TCRdb derives one entry per CDR3 protein from the 5' RACE reads, leaving out DNA. In all, the sample yields around 88,000 distinct CDR3 sequences. This specimen comes from a study of CXCR3-negative and CXCR3-positive naive CD8 T cells. Study-wide results and limits: More hydrophobic TRB CDR3s occurred in CXCR3-positive than in CXCR3-negative naive cells.

The CDR3 loop spans 17 amino acids. This chain joins TRBV21-1 and TRBJ2-7; the TCRdb call, TRBD1, lacks DNA for checking. TRBV21-1 is classified as a pseudogene. The sample was naive CXCR3+ CD8+ T cells from blood. Indicated subset: CD45RO-CCR7+CD27+CD95- naive CD8+ T cells expressing CXCR3 (TNR3+). The clonotype comes from a human donor in good health. Some clones in this sample may be carry-over from other donors' samples. CDR3: CASSKEGDRGSSYEQYF.